Listed below are T cell receptor beta chains from one sample, sequenced in a study of blood T cells in healthy people across ages. TCRdb independently ran MiXCR on the 5' RACE reads; one entry per CDR3 protein. The sample lists hundreds of thousands of distinct CDR3 sequences; about 28% were seen once. The specimen was blood. Receptors were obtained from a woman of 80 years or more in good health. CDR3s include the opening cysteine and the closing phenylalanine or tryptophan. D genes are given only for firm matches. Clone size is stated in some rows and not others, as once, few, many or a class when expanded.

abundance	d_gene	v_gene	j_gene	CDR3aa	CDR3nt
.	TRBD2	TRBV2	TRBJ2-3	CASSEGTSGVRDTQYF	TGTGCCAGCAGCGAAGGGACTAGCGGGGTGAGAGATACGCAGTATTTT
.	.	TRBV6-1	TRBJ1-2	CASSEAADHYGYTF	TGTGCCAGCAGTGAAGCGGCAGACCACTATGGCTACACCTTC
many	.	TRBV6-2/TRBV6-3	TRBJ2-7	CASSPSRGAGEQYF	TGTGCCAGCAGTCCCTCCCGGGGGGCGGGCGAGCAGTACTTC
.	.	TRBV5-1	TRBJ2-5	CASSLGHGETQYF	TGCGCCAGCAGCTTGGGCCACGGAGAGACCCAGTACTTC
many	.	TRBV7-2	TRBJ1-6	CASSLDGRAPNSPLHF	TGTGCCAGCAGCTTAGACGGACGGGCCCCAAATTCACCCCTCCACTTT
many	.	TRBV15	TRBJ2-3	CATSILGDTQYF	TGTGCCACCAGCATTTTAGGAGATACGCAGTATTTT
.	.	TRBV5-5	TRBJ2-2	CASSPEWARTSGGELFF	TGTGCCAGCAGCCCGGAGTGGGCCCGAACTTCAGGCGGGGAGCTGTTTTTT
.	.	TRBV11-2	TRBJ1-2	CASSPSGQGNGYTF	TGTGCCAGCAGCCCCAGTGGGCAGGGAAATGGCTACACCTTC
many	TRBD1	TRBV28	TRBJ2-5	CASSFPDREDQETQYF	TGTGCCAGCAGTTTCCCGGACAGGGAGGACCAAGAGACCCAGTACTTC
many	.	TRBV6-1	TRBJ2-6	CASSDGPSGANVLTF	TGTGCCAGCAGCGACGGGCCCTCTGGGGCCAACGTCCTGACTTTC
few	.	TRBV10-3	TRBJ1-5	CAISLDRNNQPQHF	TGTGCCATCAGTTTAGACAGAAACAATCAGCCCCAGCATTTT
many	.	TRBV20-1	TRBJ1-5	CSARAGGGGSNQPQHF	TGCAGTGCTAGAGCCGGGGGTGGGGGGAGCAATCAGCCCCAGCATTTT
.	TRBD1	TRBV5-5	TRBJ1-1	CASRWGDRDEAFF	TGTGCCAGCAGGTGGGGGGACAGGGATGAAGCTTTCTTT
.	TRBD1	TRBV13	TRBJ1-1	CASSGDRGLNEAFF	TGTGCCAGCAGCGGGGACAGGGGGCTTAATGAAGCTTTCTTT
many	.	TRBV20-1	TRBJ2-1	CSARAPSYNEQFF	TGCAGTGCTAGAGCCCCCTCCTACAATGAGCAGTTCTTC
few	.	TRBV6-2/TRBV6-3	TRBJ1-1	CASSPPGEAFF	TGTGCCAGCAGTCCCCCAGGGGAAGCTTTCTTT
many	TRBD1	TRBV15	TRBJ1-4	CATSRGGAGGREKLFF	TGTGCCACCAGCAGAGGCGGGGCAGGGGGCCGTGAAAAACTGTTTTTT
many	.	TRBV5-1	TRBJ2-1	CASRGASRSYNEQFF	TGCGCCAGCAGGGGGGCCAGTAGATCCTACAATGAGCAGTTCTTC
few	.	TRBV4-1	TRBJ2-5	CASSQDLRAGSRETQYF	TGCGCCAGCAGCCAAGATCTGCGGGCGGGGAGTAGGGAGACCCAGTACTTC
few	TRBD1	TRBV18	TRBJ1-1	CASSPLGQGALNTEAFF	TGTGCCAGCTCACCACTGGGACAGGGGGCTTTGAACACTGAAGCTTTCTTT
few	.	TRBV5-1	TRBJ1-5	CASSLLGDNQPQHF	TGCGCCAGCAGCCTTCTCGGGGACAATCAGCCCCAGCATTTT
many	.	TRBV30	TRBJ2-7	CAWSVHPYEQYF	TGTGCCTGGAGTGTACACCCCTACGAGCAGTACTTC
many	.	TRBV6-5	TRBJ2-1	CASSYSSSYNEQFF	TGTGCCAGCAGTTACTCGAGCTCCTACAATGAGCAGTTCTTC
many	.	TRBV12-3/TRBV12-4	TRBJ2-1	CASSLATGGDTAEQFF	TGTGCCAGCAGTTTAGCCACGGGGGGCGATACTGCTGAGCAGTTCTTC
once	TRBD2	TRBV7-2	TRBJ2-7	CASSYGLDEQYF	TGTGCCAGCAGCTACGGACTAGACGAGCAGTACTTC
.	TRBD2	TRBV20-1	TRBJ2-3	CSGTSGNIDTQYF	TGCAGTGGGACTAGCGGAAACATAGATACGCAGTATTTT
.	TRBD1	TRBV30	TRBJ1-1	CAWSWPGGNTEAFF	TGTGCCTGGAGTTGGCCAGGGGGGAACACTGAAGCTTTCTTT
many	.	TRBV6-1	TRBJ1-1	CASSGRQRHTPYTEAFF	TGTGCCAGCAGTGGTCGACAGCGGCATACCCCCTACACTGAAGCTTTCTTT
many	.	TRBV20-1	TRBJ1-2	CSAHPTGPGGYTF	TGCAGTGCGCACCCGACAGGACCGGGCGGCTACACCTTC
few	.	TRBV20-1	TRBJ2-5	CSAKNIQGRETQYF	TGCAGTGCTAAGAATATACAGGGGAGGGAGACCCAGTACTTC
few	.	TRBV15	TRBJ2-2	CATSRDKGILNTGELFF	TGTGCCACCAGCAGAGATAAGGGGATCCTGAACACCGGGGAGCTGTTTTTT
.	.	TRBV7-8	TRBJ1-1	CASSSRLNIAEAFF	TGTGCCAGCAGCTCCCGTTTGAATATCGCTGAAGCTTTCTTT
.	.	TRBV27	TRBJ2-5	CASSSIQSYNEQYF	TGTGCCAGCAGTTCAATACAGAGTTACAATGAGCAGTACTTC
many	.	TRBV18	TRBJ2-1	CASSQARGTYNEQFF	TGTGCCAGCTCACAAGCTCGTGGTACCTACAATGAGCAGTTCTTC
.	TRBD2	TRBV6-2/TRBV6-3	TRBJ2-5	CASSSVRGGPYNEQYF	TGTGCCAGCAGTTCTGTGCGGGGGGGCCCCTACAATGAGCAGTACTTC